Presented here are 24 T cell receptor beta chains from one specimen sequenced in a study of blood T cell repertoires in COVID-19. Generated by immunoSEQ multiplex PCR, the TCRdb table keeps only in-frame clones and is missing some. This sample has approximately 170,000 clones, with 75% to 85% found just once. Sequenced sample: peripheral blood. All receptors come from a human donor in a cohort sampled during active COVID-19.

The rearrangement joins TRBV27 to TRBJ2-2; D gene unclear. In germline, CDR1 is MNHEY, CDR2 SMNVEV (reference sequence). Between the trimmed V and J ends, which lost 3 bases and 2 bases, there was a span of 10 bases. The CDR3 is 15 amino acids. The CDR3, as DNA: TGTGCCAGCAGTTTGATCGGGTCTAACACCGGGGAGCTGTTTTTT. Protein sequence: CASSLIGSNTGELFF.

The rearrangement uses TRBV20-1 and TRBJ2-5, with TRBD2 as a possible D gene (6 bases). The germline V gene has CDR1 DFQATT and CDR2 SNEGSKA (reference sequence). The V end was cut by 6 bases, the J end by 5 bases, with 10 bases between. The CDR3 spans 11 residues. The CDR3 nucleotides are TGCAGTGCGGAGGGGTCGGAGACCCAGTACTTC. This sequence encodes CSAEGSETQYF.

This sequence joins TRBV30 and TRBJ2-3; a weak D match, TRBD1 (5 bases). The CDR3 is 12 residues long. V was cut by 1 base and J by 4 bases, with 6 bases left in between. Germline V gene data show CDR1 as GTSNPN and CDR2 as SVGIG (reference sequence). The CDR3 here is CAWSGTSDTQYF. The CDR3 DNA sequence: TGTGCCTGGAGTGGGACATCAGATACGCAGTATTTT.

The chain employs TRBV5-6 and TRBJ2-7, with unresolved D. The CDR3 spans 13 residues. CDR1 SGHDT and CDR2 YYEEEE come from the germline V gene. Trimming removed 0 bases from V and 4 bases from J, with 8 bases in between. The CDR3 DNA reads TGTGCCAGCAGCTTGGCCAACTGGTACGAGCAGTACTTC. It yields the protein CASSLANWYEQYF.

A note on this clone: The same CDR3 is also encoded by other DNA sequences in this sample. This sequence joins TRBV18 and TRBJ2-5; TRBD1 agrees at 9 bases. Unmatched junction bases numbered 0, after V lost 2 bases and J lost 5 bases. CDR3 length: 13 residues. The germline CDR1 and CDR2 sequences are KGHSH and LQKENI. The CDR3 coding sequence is TGTGCCAGCTCACCAGGACAGGGGGAGACCCAGTACTTC. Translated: CASSPGQGETQYF.

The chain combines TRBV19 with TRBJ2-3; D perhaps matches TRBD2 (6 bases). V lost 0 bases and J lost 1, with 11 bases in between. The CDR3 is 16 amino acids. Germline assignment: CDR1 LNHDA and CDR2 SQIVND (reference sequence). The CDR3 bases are TGTGCCAGTAGTATAGACCCCCCGGGGGGCACAGATACGCAGTATTTT. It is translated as CASSIDPPGGTDTQYF.

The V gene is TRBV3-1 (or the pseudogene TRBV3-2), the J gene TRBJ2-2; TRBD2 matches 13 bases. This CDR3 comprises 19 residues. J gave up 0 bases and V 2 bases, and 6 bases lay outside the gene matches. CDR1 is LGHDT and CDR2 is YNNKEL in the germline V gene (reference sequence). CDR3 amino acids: CASSQLAGLAGPNTGELFF. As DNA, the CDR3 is TGTGCCAGCAGCCAATTAGCGGGACTAGCGGGGCCGAACACCGGGGAGCTGTTTTTT.

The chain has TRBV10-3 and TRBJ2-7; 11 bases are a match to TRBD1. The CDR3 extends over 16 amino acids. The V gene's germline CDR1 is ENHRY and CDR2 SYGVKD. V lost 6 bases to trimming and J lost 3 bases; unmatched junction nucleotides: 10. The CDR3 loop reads CAISNFFGTGGYEQYF. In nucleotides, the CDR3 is TGTGCCATCAGCAATTTCTTTGGGACAGGGGGCTACGAGCAGTACTTC.

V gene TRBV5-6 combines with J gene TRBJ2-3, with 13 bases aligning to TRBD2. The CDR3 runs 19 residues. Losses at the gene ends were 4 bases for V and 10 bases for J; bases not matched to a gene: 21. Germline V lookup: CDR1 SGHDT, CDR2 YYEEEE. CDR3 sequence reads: CASSPTPGLAGRFQMAQYF. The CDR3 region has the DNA TGTGCCAGCAGCCCCACGCCGGGACTAGCGGGGAGGTTTCAGATGGCGCAGTATTTT.

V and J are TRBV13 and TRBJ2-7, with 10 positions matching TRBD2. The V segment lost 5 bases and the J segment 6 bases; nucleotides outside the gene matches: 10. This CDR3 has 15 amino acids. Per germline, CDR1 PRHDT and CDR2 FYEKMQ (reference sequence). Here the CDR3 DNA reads TGTGCCAGCAGCCCTGATCTAGCGGGAGTTTCCGAGCAGTACTTC. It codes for CASSPDLAGVSEQYF.

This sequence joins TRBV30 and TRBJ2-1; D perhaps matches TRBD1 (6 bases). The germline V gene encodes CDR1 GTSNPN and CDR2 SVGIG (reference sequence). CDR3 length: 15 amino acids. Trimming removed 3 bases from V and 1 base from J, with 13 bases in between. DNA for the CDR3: TGTGCCTGGAGCGCTGTGGACAGATCCTACAATGAGCAGTTCTTC. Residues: CAWSAVDRSYNEQFF.

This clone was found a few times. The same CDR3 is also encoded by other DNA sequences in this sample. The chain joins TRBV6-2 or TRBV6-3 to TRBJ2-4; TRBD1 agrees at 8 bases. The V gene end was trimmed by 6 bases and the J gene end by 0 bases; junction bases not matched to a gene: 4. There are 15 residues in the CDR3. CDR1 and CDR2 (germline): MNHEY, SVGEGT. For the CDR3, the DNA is TGTGCCAGCAGCTCTGACAGGGGAGCCAAAAACATTCAGTACTTC. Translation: CASSSDRGAKNIQYF.

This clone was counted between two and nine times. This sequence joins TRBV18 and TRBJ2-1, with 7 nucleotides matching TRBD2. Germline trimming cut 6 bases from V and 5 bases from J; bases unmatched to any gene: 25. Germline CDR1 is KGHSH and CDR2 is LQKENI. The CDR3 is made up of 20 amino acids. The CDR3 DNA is TGTGCCAGCTCCCGCCCGCGGGGTGCGGGAGCAGTCAGGCCTCACAATGAGCAGTTCTTC. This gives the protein CASSRPRGAGAVRPHNEQFF.

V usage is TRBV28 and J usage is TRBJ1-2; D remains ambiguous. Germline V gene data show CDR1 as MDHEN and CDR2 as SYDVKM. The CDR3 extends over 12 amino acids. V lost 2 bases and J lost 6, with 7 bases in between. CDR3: CASSLIPDGYTF. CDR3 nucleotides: TGTGCCAGCAGTTTAATCCCGGATGGCTACACCTTC.

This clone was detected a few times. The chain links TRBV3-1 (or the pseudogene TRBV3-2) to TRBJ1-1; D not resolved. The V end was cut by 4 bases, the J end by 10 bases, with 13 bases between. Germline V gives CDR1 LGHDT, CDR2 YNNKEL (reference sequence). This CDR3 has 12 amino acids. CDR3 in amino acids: CASSLIGGLAFF. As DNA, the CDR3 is TGTGCCAGCAGCCTCATTGGCGGGCTAGCTTTCTTT.

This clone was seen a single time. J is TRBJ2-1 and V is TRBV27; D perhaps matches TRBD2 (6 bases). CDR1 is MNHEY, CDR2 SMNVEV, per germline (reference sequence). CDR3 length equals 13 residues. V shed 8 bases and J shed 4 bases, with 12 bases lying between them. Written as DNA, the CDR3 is TGTGCCAGCGGAGGGGCAAATTACAATGAGCAGTTCTTC. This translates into CASGGANYNEQFF.

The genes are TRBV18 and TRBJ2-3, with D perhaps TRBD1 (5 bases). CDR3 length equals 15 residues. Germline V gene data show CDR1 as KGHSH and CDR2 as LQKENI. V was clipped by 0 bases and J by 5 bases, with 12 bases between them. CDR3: CASSPPFRDQDTQYF. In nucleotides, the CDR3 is TGTGCCAGCTCACCACCGTTCAGGGATCAAGATACGCAGTATTTT.

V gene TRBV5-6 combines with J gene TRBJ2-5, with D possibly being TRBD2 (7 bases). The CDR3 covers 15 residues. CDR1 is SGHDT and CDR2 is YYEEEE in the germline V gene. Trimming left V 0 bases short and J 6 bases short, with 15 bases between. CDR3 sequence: CASSLGGGGVKTQYF. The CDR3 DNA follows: TGTGCCAGCAGCTTGGGTGGCGGGGGCGTAAAGACCCAGTACTTC.

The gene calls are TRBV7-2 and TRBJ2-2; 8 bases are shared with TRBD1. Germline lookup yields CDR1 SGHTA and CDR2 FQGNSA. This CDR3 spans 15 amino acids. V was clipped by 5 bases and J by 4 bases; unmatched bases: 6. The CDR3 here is CASSRGQAATGELFF. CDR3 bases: TGTGCCAGCAGCCGGGGACAGGCGGCCACCGGGGAGCTGTTTTTT.

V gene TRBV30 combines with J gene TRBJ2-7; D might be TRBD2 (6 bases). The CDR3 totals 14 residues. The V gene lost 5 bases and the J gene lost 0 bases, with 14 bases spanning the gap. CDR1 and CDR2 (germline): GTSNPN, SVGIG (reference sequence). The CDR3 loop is CAWARGLSSYEQYF. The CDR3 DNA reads TGTGCCTGGGCGCGGGGCCTCAGCTCCTACGAGCAGTACTTC.

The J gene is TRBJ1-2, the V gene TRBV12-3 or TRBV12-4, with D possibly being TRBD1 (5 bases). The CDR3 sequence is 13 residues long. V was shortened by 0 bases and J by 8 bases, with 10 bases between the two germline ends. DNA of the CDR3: TGTGCCAGCAGTTTAGCGCCAGGGTTAGGCTACACCTTC. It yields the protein CASSLAPGLGYTF.

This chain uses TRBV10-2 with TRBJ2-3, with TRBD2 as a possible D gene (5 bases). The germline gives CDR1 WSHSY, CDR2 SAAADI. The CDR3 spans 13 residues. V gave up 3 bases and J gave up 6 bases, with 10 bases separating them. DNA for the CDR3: TGCGCCAGCAGTGACCTGGACTCTGATACGCAGTATTTT. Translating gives CASSDLDSDTQYF.

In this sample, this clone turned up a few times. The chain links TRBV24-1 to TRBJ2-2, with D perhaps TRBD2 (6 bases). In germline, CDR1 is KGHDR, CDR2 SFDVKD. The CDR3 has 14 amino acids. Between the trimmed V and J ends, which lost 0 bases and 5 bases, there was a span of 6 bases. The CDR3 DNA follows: TGTGCCACCAGTGATTTGGGGGGGACCGGGGAGCTGTTTTTT. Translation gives CATSDLGGTGELFF.

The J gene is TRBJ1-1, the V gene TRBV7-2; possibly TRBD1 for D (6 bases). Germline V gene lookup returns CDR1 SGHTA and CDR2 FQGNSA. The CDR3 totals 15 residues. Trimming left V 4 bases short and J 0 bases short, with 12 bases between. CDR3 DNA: TGTGCCAGCAGCTCAGGACAGCCCGTGAACACTGAAGCTTTCTTT. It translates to CASSSGQPVNTEAFF.